This TCR beta chain was sequenced during a study of PD-1 blockade in classical Hodgkin lymphoma. Study results and limitations: In newly diagnosed patients, baseline TCR diversity was reportedly below that of healthy donors. CD4+ but not CD8+ TCR diversity rose significantly by C4D1.

This sample's time point: cycle 4 day 1 (C4D1), after around six weeks of nivolumab. Every one of the patients relapsed after autologous stem cell transplantation (brentuximab vedotin exposure was variable). Purification of CD4+ T cells from thawed PBMCs was performed via magnetic negative selection. Responses achieved at best were complete response, partial response or progressive disease. As regards this clone: The antigen is not known.

CDR3 length equals 17 residues. Measured with immunoSEQ multiplex PCR; TCRdb has only the in-frame clones, and not every one. Of fewer than 20,000 clones in the sample, 65% to 85% are singletons; the top ten hold 1.5% to 2%. This specimen consisted of CD4+ T cells from blood, obtained before the fourth cycle of nivolumab. This clonotype was obtained from a human donor with classical Hodgkin lymphoma. The rearrangement uses TRBV21-1 and TRBJ2-5; the table gives TRBD2 as D, unverified against the DNA. TRBV21-1 is a pseudogene. For the CDR3, the DNA is TGTGCCAGCAGCCCCCACCGGGGACTAGCGCCCCAAGAGACCCAGTACTTC. This translates into CASSPHRGLAPQETQYF.